The present entry profiles one T cell receptor (beta chain) with its context. The sample comes from a study of CD8 T cells in Susac syndrome. The V and J ends lost 3 bases and 1 base, in that order; junction bases with no gene match: 7. Looked up from germline, CDR1 is LGHNA and CDR2 is YNFKEQ. The CDR3 totals 17 residues. Random hexamers were used to reverse transcribe an amount of roughly 0.5 to 1 ug RNA. Via MiXCR, TCRdb re-called the immunoSEQ multiplex PCR reads, giving one row per CDR3 protein. The sample lists more than 110,000 distinct CDR3 sequences; approximately 95% were seen once. The J gene is TRBJ2-3, the V gene TRBV4-2; 10 bases are shared with TRBD2. Sample: CD4+ T cells from PBMCs. This TCR was sampled from a human donor with Susac syndrome. CDR3: CASSQSTLAGGTDTQYF. DNA for the CDR3: TGTGCCAGCAGCCAGTCCACTCTAGCGGGGGGCACAGATACGCAGTATTTT.